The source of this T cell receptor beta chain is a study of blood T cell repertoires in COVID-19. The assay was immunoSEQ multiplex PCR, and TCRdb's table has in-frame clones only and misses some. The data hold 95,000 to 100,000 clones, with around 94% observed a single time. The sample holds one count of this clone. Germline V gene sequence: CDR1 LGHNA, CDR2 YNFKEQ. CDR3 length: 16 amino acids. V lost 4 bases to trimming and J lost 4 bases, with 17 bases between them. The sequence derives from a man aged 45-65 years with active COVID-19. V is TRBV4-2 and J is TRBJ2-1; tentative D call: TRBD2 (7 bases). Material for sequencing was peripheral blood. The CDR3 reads CASSLGGASGYNEQFF. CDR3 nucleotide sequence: TGTGCCAGCAGCCTAGGGGGGGCTAGCGGATACAATGAGCAGTTCTTC.